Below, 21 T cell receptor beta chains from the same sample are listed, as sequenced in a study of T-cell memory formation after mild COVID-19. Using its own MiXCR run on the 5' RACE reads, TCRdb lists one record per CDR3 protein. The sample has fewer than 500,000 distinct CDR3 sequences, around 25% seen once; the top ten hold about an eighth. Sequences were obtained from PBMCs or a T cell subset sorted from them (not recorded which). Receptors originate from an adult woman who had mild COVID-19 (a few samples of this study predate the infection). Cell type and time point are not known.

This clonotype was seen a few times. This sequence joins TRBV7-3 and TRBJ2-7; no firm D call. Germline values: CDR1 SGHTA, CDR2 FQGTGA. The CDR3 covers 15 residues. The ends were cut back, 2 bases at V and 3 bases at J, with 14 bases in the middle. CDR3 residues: CASSLLPGTDYEQYF. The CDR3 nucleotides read TGTGCCAGCAGCTTACTACCGGGCACAGACTACGAGCAGTACTTC.

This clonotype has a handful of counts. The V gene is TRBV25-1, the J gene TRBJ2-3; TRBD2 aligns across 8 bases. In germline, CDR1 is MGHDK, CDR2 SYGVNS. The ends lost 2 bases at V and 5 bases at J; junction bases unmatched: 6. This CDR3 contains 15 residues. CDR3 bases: TGTGCCAGCAGTGAAAGGAGCGGGAGAGGAGATACGCAGTATTTT. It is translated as CASSERSGRGDTQYF. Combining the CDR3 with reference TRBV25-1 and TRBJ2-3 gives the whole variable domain EADIYQTPRYLVIGTGKKITLECSQTMGHDKMYWYQQDPGMELHLIHYSYGVNSTEKGDLSSESTVSRIRTEHFPLTLESARPSHTSQYLCASSERSGRGDTQYFGPGTRLTVL.

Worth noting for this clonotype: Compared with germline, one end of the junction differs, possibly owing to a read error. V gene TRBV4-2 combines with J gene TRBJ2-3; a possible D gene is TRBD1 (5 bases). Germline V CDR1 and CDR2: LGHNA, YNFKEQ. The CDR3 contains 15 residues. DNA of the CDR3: TGTGCCAGAAGCCAAGGGGTAGGAGGCACAGATACGCAGTATTTT. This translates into CARSQGVGGTDTQYF.

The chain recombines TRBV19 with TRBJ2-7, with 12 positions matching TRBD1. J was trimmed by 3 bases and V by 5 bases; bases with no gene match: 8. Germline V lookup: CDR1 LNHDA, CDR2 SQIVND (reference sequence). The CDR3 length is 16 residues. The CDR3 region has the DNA TGTGCCAGTAGTCGGGGGACAGGGGGCTTGTTCTACGAGCAGTACTTC. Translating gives CASSRGTGGLFYEQYF.

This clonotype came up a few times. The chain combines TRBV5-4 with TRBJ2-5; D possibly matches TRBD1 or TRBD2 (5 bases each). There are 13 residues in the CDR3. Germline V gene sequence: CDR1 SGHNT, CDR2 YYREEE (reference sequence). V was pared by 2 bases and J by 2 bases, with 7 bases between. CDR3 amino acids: CASSFWGQETQYF. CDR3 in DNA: TGTGCCAGCAGCTTCTGGGGGCAAGAGACCCAGTACTTC. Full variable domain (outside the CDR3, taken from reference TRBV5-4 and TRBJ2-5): ETGVTQSPTHLIKTRGQQVTLRCSSQSGHNTVSWYQQALGQGPQFIFQYYREEENGRGNFPPRFSGLQFPNYSSELNVNALELDDSALYLCASSFWGQETQYFGPGTRLLVL.

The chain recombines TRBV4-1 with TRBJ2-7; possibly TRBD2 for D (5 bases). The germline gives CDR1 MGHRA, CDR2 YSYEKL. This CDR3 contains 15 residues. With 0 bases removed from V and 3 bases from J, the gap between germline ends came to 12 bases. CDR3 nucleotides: TGCGCCAGCAGCCAAGAACCCCGGGGAGTCTACGAGCAGTACTTC. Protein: CASSQEPRGVYEQYF.

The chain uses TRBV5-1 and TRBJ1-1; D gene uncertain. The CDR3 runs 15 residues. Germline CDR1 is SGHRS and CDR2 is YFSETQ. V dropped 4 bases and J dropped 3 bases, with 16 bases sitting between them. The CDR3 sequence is CASSLSRVLDTEAFF. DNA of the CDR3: TGCGCCAGCAGCCTCAGTAGGGTGTTGGACACTGAAGCTTTCTTT.

For the CDR3, the DNA is TGTGCCAGCTCACCAAGTACAGGGGGCTCCGGAAACTATGGCTACACCTTC. It is translated as CASSPSTGGSGNYGYTF. V and J are TRBV18 and TRBJ1-2; 9 nucleotides line up with TRBD1. The CDR3 totals 17 residues. Per germline, CDR1 KGHSH and CDR2 LQKENI. V gave up 2 bases and J gave up 2 bases; unmatched junction bases: 9.

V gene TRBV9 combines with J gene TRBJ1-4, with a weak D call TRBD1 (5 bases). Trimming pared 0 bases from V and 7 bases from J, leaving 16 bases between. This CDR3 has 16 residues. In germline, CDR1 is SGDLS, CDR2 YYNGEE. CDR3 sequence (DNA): TGTGCCAGCAGCGTAGGGGGGGGACTACGAGGTGAAAAACTGTTTTTT. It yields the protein CASSVGGGLRGEKLFF.

The CDR3 sequence: CASSLTTGYTQYF. Written as DNA, the CDR3 is TGTGCCAGCAGCTTAACGACTGGGTATACGCAGTATTTT. V is TRBV7-2 and J is TRBJ2-3; the D is unclear. V was clipped by 2 bases and J by 7 bases, with 10 bases between them. CDR1 and CDR2 (germline): SGHTA, FQGNSA. CDR3 size: 13 residues.

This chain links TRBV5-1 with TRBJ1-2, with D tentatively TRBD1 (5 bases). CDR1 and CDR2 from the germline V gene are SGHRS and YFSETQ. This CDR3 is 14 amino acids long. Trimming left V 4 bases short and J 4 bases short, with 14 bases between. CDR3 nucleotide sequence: TGCGCCAGCAGCCACAGAGGGGAGAGCTATGGCTACACCTTC. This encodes CASSHRGESYGYTF.

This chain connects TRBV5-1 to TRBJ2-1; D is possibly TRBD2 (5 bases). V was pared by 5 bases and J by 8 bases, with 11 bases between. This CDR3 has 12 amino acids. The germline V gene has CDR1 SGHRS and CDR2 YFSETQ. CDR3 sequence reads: CASRPDWDEQFF. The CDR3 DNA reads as TGCGCCAGCAGACCGGACTGGGATGAGCAGTTCTTC. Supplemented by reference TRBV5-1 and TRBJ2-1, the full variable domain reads KAGVTQTPRYLIKTRGQQVTLSCSPISGHRSVSWYQQTPGQGLQFLFEYFSETQRNKGNFPGRFSGRQFSNSRSEMNVSTLELGDSALYLCASRPDWDEQFFGPGTRLTVL.

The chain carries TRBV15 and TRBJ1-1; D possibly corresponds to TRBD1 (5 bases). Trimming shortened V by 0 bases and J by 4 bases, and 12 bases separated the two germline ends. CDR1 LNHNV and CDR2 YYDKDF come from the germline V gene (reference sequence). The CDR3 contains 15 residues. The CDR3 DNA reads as TGTGCCACCAGCAGAGAAGGTTCTGGGGGCACTGAAGCTTTCTTT. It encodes CATSREGSGGTEAFF. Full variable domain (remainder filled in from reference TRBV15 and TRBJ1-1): DAMVIQNPRYQVTQFGKPVTLSCSQTLNHNVMYWYQQKSSQAPKLLFHYYDKDFNNEADTPDNFQSRRPNTSFCFLDIRSPGLGDTAMYLCATSREGSGGTEAFFGQGTRLTVV.

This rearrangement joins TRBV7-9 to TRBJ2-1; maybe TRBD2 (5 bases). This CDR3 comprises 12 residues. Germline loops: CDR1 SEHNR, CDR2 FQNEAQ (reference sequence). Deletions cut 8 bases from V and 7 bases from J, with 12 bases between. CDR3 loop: CASETGKNEQFF. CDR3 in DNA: TGTGCCAGCGAGACGGGAAAGAATGAGCAGTTCTTC.

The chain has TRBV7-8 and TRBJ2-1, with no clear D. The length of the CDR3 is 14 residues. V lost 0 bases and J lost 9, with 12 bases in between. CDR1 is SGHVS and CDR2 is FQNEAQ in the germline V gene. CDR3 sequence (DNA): TGTGCCAGCAGCTTAGCTCAAGCCCGAGCTGAGCAGTTCTTC. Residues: CASSLAQARAEQFF.

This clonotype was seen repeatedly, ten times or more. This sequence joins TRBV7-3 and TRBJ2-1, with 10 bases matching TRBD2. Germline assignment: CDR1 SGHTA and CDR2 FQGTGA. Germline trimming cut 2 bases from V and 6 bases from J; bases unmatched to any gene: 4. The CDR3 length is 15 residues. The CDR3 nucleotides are TGTGCCAGCAGCTTAGCTAGCGGGAGTTTCAATGAGCAGTTCTTC. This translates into CASSLASGSFNEQFF. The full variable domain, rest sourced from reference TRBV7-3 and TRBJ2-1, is GAGVSQTPSNKVTEKGKYVELRCDPISGHTALYWYRQSLGQGPEFLIYFQGTGAADDSGLPNDRFFAVRPEGSVSTLKIQRTERGDSAVYLCASSLASGSFNEQFFGPGTRLTVL.

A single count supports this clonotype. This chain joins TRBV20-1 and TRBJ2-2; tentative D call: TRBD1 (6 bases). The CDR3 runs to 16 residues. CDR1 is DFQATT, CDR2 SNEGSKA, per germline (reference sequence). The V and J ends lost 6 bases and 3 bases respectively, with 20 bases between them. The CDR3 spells CSATGPRVAYTGELFF. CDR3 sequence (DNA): TGCAGTGCAACAGGGCCGCGGGTAGCTTACACCGGGGAGCTGTTTTTT.

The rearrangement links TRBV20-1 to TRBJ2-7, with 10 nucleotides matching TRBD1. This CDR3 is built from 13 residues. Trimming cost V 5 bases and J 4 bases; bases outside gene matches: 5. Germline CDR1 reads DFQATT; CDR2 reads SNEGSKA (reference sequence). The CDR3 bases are TGCAGTGCTCCAAGGGACAGGGGTTACGAGCAGTACTTC. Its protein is CSAPRDRGYEQYF.

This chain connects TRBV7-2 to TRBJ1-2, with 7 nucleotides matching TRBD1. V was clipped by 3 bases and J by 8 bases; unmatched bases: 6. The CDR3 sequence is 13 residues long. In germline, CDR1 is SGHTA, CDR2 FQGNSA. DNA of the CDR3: TGTGCCAGCAGCTTCCAGGGGGTAGGCGGCTACACCTTC. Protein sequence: CASSFQGVGGYTF.

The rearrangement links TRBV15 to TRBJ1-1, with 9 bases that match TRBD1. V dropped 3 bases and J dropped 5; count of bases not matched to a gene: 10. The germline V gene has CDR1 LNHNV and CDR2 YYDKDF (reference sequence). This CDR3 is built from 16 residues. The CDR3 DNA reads TGTGCCACCAGCAGTAGGGACAGGGCGGATTGGACTGAAGCTTTCTTT. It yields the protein CATSSRDRADWTEAFF.

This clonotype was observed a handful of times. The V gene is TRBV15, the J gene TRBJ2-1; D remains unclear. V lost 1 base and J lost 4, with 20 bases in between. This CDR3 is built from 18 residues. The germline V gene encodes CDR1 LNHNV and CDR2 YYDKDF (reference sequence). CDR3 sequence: CATSRVPGLLNGYNEQFF. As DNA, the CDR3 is TGTGCCACCAGCAGAGTACCAGGCCTACTCAACGGGTACAATGAGCAGTTCTTC. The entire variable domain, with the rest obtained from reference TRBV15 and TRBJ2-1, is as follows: DAMVIQNPRYQVTQFGKPVTLSCSQTLNHNVMYWYQQKSSQAPKLLFHYYDKDFNNEADTPDNFQSRRPNTSFCFLDIRSPGLGDTAMYLCATSRVPGLLNGYNEQFFGPGTRLTVL.